Reported below is one T cell receptor beta chain. Its target is unknown. The authors built bulk TCR libraries by previously described methods with listed TCR primers. TCRdb processed the PCR reads anew with MiXCR; each CDR3 protein has one entry. The sample yields about 510,000 distinct CDR3 sequences, 20% to 25% seen once. This record comes from a study of molecular identifiers for immune sequencing clone quantification. The CDR3 consists of 15 residues. From germline, CDR1 is DFQATT and CDR2 SNEGSKA (reference sequence). V trimming: 0 bases; J trimming: 3 bases; junction bases outside the gene matches: 8. Findings and caveats of the study: Clone sizes could be underestimated for highly expanded clones when identical TCR molecules share a barcode.

This clonotype originated in a human donor in good health. Some libraries in this study had Jurkat cell RNA spiked in. The sequenced material came from naive CD8+ T cells from blood, with Jurkat cell RNA spiked in. Subset in this sample: FACS-sorted CD8+CD4-CCR7+CD45RA+ naive T cells. The chain carries TRBV20-1 and TRBJ2-7; 7 bases match TRBD1. The CDR3 bases are TGCAGTGCTAGAGACCGTGACAGGGCCCACTACGAGCAGTACTTC. It is translated as CSARDRDRAHYEQYF.